This record covers a single T cell receptor (beta chain). Its antigen is as yet unknown. In germline, CDR1 is MNHEY, CDR2 SVGAGI. This CDR3 region has 14 residues. The V end lost 4 bases, the J end lost 9 bases, and 13 bases lay between the germline ends. This sample is drawn from a study of PD-1 blockade in classical Hodgkin lymphoma. Study as a whole: With a 2-week interval, patients received intravenous nivolumab at 3 mg/kg. Overall study findings and caveats: Those starting nivolumab under 1 year post-ASCT were excluded. Newly diagnosed patients had baseline TCR diversity that was reportedly lower than that of healthy donors. Those achieving complete response showed baseline diversity like newly diagnosed patients.

No patient escaped relapse after autologous stem cell transplantation, and brentuximab vedotin exposure varied. Sequencing used immunoSEQ multiplex PCR; TCRdb keeps in-frame clones, though not all of them. The table includes approximately 37,000 clones, 78% detected once. Sequences were derived from peripheral blood mononuclear cells (PBMCs), sampled at baseline. The chain joins TRBV6-5 to TRBJ1-6, with D unresolved. The origin of this receptor is a human donor with classical Hodgkin lymphoma. Here the CDR3 reads CASSSPGGPSPLHF. As DNA, the CDR3 is TGTGCCAGCAGTTCCCCCGGTGGGCCTTCACCCCTCCACTTT.